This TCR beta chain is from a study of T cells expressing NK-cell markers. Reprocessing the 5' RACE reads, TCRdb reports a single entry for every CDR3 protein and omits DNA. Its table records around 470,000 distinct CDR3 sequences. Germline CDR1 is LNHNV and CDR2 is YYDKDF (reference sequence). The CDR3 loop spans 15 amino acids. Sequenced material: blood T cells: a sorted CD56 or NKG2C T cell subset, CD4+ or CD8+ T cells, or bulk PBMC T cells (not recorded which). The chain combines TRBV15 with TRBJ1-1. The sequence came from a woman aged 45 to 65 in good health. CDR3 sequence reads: CATSRDKGTNTEAFF. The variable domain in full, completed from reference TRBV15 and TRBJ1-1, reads DAMVIQNPRYQVTQFGKPVTLSCSQTLNHNVMYWYQQKSSQAPKLLFHYYDKDFNNEADTPDNFQSRRPNTSFCFLDIRSPGLGDTAMYLCATSRDKGTNTEAFFGQGTRLTVV.